Each of the 14 T cell receptor beta chains below was sequenced from the same sample in a study of OX40 agonist ivuxolimab in advanced cancers. Assay used: immunoSEQ multiplex PCR; TCRdb lists only in-frame clones, some missing. The table lists 63,000 or so clones, 65% to 85% of them singletons. The specimen comprised CD4+ or CD8+ T cells sorted from blood, sampled in a trial of the OX40 agonist ivuxolimab. These receptors all stem from an adult with an advanced solid tumor such as melanoma, head and neck, liver or kidney cancer.

The chain links TRBV6-1 to TRBJ2-4; 9 bases fit TRBD1. CDR1 and CDR2 from the germline V gene are MNHNS and SASEGT. V lost 2 bases to trimming and J lost 6 bases; unmatched junction nucleotides: 5. There are 15 residues in the CDR3. The CDR3 reads CASSEKTGGLNIQYF. CDR3 bases: TGTGCCAGCAGTGAAAAAACAGGGGGCCTAAACATTCAGTACTTC.

Here the CDR3 reads CSARGPQRQFF. CDR3 in DNA: TGCAGTGCTAGAGGGCCCCAAAGGCAGTTCTTC. The chain links TRBV20-1 to TRBJ2-1, with D unclear. This CDR3 has 11 amino acids. V lost 1 base and J lost 12, with 10 bases in between. The germline gives CDR1 DFQATT, CDR2 SNEGSKA (reference sequence).

The chain joins TRBV11-2 to TRBJ2-4; D possibly corresponds to TRBD1 (6 bases). In germline, CDR1 is SGHAT, CDR2 FQNNGV. CDR3 length: 15 amino acids. V lost 0 bases to trimming and J lost 2 bases, with 8 bases between them. The CDR3 reads CASSLEGGTKNIQYF. The CDR3 bases are TGTGCCAGCAGCTTAGAAGGGGGTACCAAAAACATTCAGTACTTC.

This chain links TRBV5-1 with TRBJ2-5; D possibly corresponds to TRBD1 (5 bases). CDR1 and CDR2 from the germline V gene are SGHRS and YFSETQ. Trimming shortened V by 5 bases and J by 1 base, and 15 bases separated the two germline ends. The CDR3 has 15 amino acids. CDR3 sequence (DNA): TGCGCCAGCAGACGGACAACGTCCACCCAAGAGACCCAGTACTTC. Its protein is CASRRTTSTQETQYF.

This clone has only a few counts. The chain couples TRBV19 to TRBJ2-1; D might be TRBD2 (5 bases). CDR1 is LNHDA and CDR2 is SQIVND in the germline V gene (reference sequence). V lost 4 bases, J lost 10 bases, and 8 bases lay in between. The CDR3 loop spans 11 amino acids. CDR3 sequence: CASSRLREQFF. The CDR3 region has the DNA TGTGCCAGTAGTAGACTACGGGAGCAGTTCTTC.

V usage is TRBV28 and J usage is TRBJ2-5; D is undetermined. Trimming shortened V by 1 base and J by 5 bases, and 11 bases separated the two germline ends. The CDR3 runs 14 residues. The germline V gene has CDR1 MDHEN and CDR2 SYDVKM. The CDR3 DNA reads TGTGCCAGCAGTTTATATTGGGGTGGGGAGACCCAGTACTTC. Translated: CASSLYWGGETQYF.

The genes are TRBV19 and TRBJ1-1, with 9 bases identical to TRBD1. The CDR3 runs to 16 residues. V shed 4 bases, J shed 1 base, and the junction held 7 bases outside the gene matches. Germline V gives CDR1 LNHDA, CDR2 SQIVND (reference sequence). CDR3 sequence: CASSRSGDRENTEAFF. The CDR3 bases are TGTGCCAGTAGTAGGTCCGGGGACAGGGAGAACACTGAAGCTTTCTTT.

The gene calls are TRBV30 and TRBJ1-1; 7 nucleotides match TRBD1. The CDR3 is 15 residues long. Per the germline V gene, CDR1 is GTSNPN and CDR2 is SVGIG (reference sequence). V lost 4 bases, J lost 4 bases, and 12 bases stayed unmatched. DNA of the CDR3: TGTGCCTGGACCGAAAGAGACAGGGTCGGCACTGAAGCTTTCTTT. Its protein product is CAWTERDRVGTEAFF.

The rearrangement links TRBV7-9 to TRBJ2-2; 9 nucleotides line up with TRBD1. CDR3 length equals 18 residues. Germline lookup yields CDR1 SEHNR and CDR2 FQNEAQ (reference sequence). V was clipped by 4 bases and J by 2 bases; unmatched bases: 11. CDR3 bases: TGTGCCAGCAGCTCCGGGACAGGGTTTATGGGAAACACCGGGGAGCTGTTTTTT. It is translated as CASSSGTGFMGNTGELFF. Using reference TRBV7-9 and TRBJ2-2 for the parts outside the CDR3, the full variable domain is DTGVSQNPRHKITKRGQNVTFRCDPISEHNRLYWYRQTLGQGPEFLTYFQNEAQLEKSRLLSDRFSAERPKGSFSTLEIQRTEQGDSAMYLCASSSGTGFMGNTGELFFGEGSRLTVL.

V gene TRBV27 combines with J gene TRBJ1-6, with D perhaps TRBD1 (6 bases). The CDR3 sequence is 17 residues long. V shed 5 bases and J shed 0 bases, with 14 bases lying between them. Germline CDR1 MNHEY, CDR2 SMNVEV (reference sequence). The DNA of the CDR3 is TGTGCCAGCAGTACCCTCGACAGGAGCTCCTATAATTCACCCCTCCACTTT. Translated: CASSTLDRSSYNSPLHF.

This clone was counted a few times. The chain employs TRBV19 and TRBJ2-7; perhaps TRBD1 as D (6 bases). The CDR3 consists of 17 residues. Trimming removed 6 bases at V and 2 bases at J, with 23 bases between. Germline CDR1 is LNHDA and CDR2 is SQIVND (reference sequence). CDR3 amino acids: CASSQPPTGRTTYEQYF. In DNA, the CDR3 is TGTGCCAGTAGCCAACCTCCGACAGGAAGAACGACCTACGAGCAGTACTTC.

The rearrangement joins TRBV19 to TRBJ2-1; 11 bases fit TRBD2. Germline values: CDR1 LNHDA, CDR2 SQIVND (reference sequence). CDR3 length equals 19 residues. J was trimmed by 0 bases and V by 4 bases; bases with no gene match: 11. The CDR3: CASSKRASGGTSSYNEQFF. CDR3 DNA: TGTGCCAGTAGTAAAAGGGCTAGCGGGGGGACTAGCTCCTACAATGAGCAGTTCTTC.

The table lists this clone with a count of one. V gene TRBV28 combines with J gene TRBJ1-5; D not certain. V was clipped by 6 bases and J by 6 bases, with 9 bases between them. CDR1 and CDR2 from the germline V gene are MDHEN and SYDVKM. This CDR3 comprises 12 residues. CDR3 nucleotides: TGTGCCAGCAGCATAGGTGTTCAGCCCCAGCATTTT. Its protein is CASSIGVQPQHF.

This clone was counted once. This sequence joins TRBV19 and TRBJ1-5; D is undetermined. Germline CDR1 is LNHDA and CDR2 is SQIVND (reference sequence). The CDR3 loop spans 17 amino acids. V gave up 3 bases and J gave up 2 bases, with 17 bases separating them. The CDR3 DNA reads as TGTGCCAGTAGTATTTTTTCGGGGATCCTCGGCAATCAGCCCCAGCATTTT. Protein: CASSIFSGILGNQPQHF. The variable domain in full, with the rest retrieved from reference TRBV19 and TRBJ1-5, is DGGITQSPKYLFRKEGQNVTLSCEQNLNHDAMYWYRQDPGQGLRLIYYSQIVNDFQKGDIAEGYSVSREKKESFPLTVTSAQKNPTAFYLCASSIFSGILGNQPQHFGDGTRLSIL.